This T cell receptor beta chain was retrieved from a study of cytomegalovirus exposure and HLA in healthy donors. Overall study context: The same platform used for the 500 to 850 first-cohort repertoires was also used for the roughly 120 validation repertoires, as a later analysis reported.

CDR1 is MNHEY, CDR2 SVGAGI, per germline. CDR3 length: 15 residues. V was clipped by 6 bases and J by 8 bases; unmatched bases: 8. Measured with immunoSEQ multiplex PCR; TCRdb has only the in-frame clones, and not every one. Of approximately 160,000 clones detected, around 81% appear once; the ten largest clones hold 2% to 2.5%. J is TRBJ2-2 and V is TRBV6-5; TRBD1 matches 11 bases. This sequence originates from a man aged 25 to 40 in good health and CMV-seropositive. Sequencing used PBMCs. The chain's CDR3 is CASSHGTGGKGELFF. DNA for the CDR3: TGTGCCAGCAGCCACGGGACAGGGGGGAAAGGGGAGCTGTTTTTT.